This is a list of T cell receptor beta chains from one sample in a study of post-analysis software for immune sequencing data. TCRdb ran MiXCR on the PCR reads and lists one entry per CDR3 protein. The sample includes 750,000 to 950,000 distinct CDR3 sequences, approximately 57% of them seen just once. Sequencing used blood. The receptor source for this set is a girl between 5 and 17 years old with multiple sclerosis. Each CDR3 is given without its conserved first and last residue. Fields, in order: J gene, V gene, CDR3 protein.

J: TRBJ2-2; V: TRBV5-1; CDR3: ASSFTTGAVRDTGELF
J: TRBJ2-1; V: TRBV7-3; CDR3: ASSPTQGAYNEQF
J: TRBJ2-6; V: TRBV6-5; CDR3: ASSYTGQGGSGAIVLT
J: TRBJ2-6; V: TRBV4-1; CDR3: ASSPGGIPGANVLT
J: TRBJ1-1; V: TRBV11-2; CDR3: ASSALSGVGNTEAF
J: TRBJ1-5; V: TRBV5-1; CDR3: ASSPGGGRQPQH
J: TRBJ2-3; V: TRBV7-2; CDR3: ASSSTLAGTIDTQY
J: TRBJ2-1; V: TRBV7-3; CDR3: ASSLSQNEQF
J: TRBJ2-3; V: TRBV20-1; CDR3: SARDTRGSTDTQY
J: TRBJ2-5; V: TRBV12-3/TRBV12-4; CDR3: ASSNRLASGAYIVETQY
J: TRBJ2-5; V: TRBV7-9; CDR3: ASSGTAYQETQY
J: TRBJ2-1; V: TRBV12-3/TRBV12-4; CDR3: ASSSRTGSNEQF
J: TRBJ1-5; V: TRBV6-1; CDR3: ASSGLRSTGGGQPQH
J: TRBJ2-4; V: TRBV7-8; CDR3: ASSPGPLAKNIQY
J: TRBJ2-3; V: TRBV7-3; CDR3: ASSFFFGSTDTQY
J: NA; V: TRBV5-6; CDR3: ASTRDTYEQY
J: TRBJ2-3; V: TRBV7-9; CDR3: ASSLGLRLFTDTQY
J: TRBJ2-7; V: TRBV10-3; CDR3: AISESWASGSYNEQY
J: TRBJ2-7; V: TRBV5-3; CDR3: VRPGGAGSYEQY
J: TRBJ2-1; V: TRBV5-1; CDR3: ASSAGLAGAEQF
J: TRBJ1-1; V: TRBV29-1; CDR3: SVTQGAATEAF
J: TRBJ2-7; V: TRBV11-2; CDR3: ASSLDPRQGPYEQY
J: TRBJ1-2; V: TRBV12-3/TRBV12-4; CDR3: ASTHGIYGYT
J: TRBJ2-7; V: TRBV20-1; CDR3: SARDQGTGGSYEQY
J: TRBJ2-3; V: TRBV7-8; CDR3: ASSPTWGQYTDTQY
J: TRBJ2-7; V: TRBV5-1; CDR3: ASSSSRVWEAYEQY
J: TRBJ2-1; V: TRBV7-9; CDR3: ASSFLRATVSGNEQF
J: TRBJ2-7; V: TRBV5-1; CDR3: ASTPGRTGGIYEQY
J: TRBJ2-7; V: TRBV28; CDR3: ASSPNWSYEQY
J: TRBJ2-6; V: TRBV7-6; CDR3: ASSLFSAGTASSGANVLT
J: TRBJ2-1; V: TRBV5-1; CDR3: ASSLDGTGGEQF
J: TRBJ2-6; V: TRBV18; CDR3: ASSLRQANSGANVLT
J: TRBJ2-7; V: TRBV3-1; CDR3: ASSRTHNSYEQY
J: TRBJ1-4; V: TRBV20-1; CDR3: SARTTGWAEKLF
J: NA; V: TRBV3-1; CDR3: ASSQDPLGTYEQY
J: TRBJ1-2; V: TRBV14; CDR3: ASSRSKGGYT
J: TRBJ1-5; V: TRBV20-1; CDR3: SARMSRDSFYSNQPQH
J: TRBJ2-7; V: TRBV4-2; CDR3: ASSQGPGYEQY
J: TRBJ2-1; V: TRBV7-3; CDR3: ASSLTGWNEQF
J: TRBJ1-2; V: TRBV6-6; CDR3: ASRERGYT
J: TRBJ2-7; V: TRBV29-1; CDR3: SVEDQSSGSLYEQY
J: TRBJ2-7; V: TRBV20-1; CDR3: SAGTDYSYEQY
J: TRBJ2-3; V: TRBV20-1; CDR3: SGGLTDTQY
J: TRBJ2-7; V: TRBV7-9; CDR3: ASSFPSSGSNEQY
J: TRBJ2-1; V: TRBV6-1; CDR3: ASSEWSLRKEHEQF
J: TRBJ2-3; V: TRBV12-3/TRBV12-4; CDR3: ASSSRIPDSPSTDTQY
J: TRBJ2-3; V: TRBV5-1; CDR3: ASSTRSGGADTQY